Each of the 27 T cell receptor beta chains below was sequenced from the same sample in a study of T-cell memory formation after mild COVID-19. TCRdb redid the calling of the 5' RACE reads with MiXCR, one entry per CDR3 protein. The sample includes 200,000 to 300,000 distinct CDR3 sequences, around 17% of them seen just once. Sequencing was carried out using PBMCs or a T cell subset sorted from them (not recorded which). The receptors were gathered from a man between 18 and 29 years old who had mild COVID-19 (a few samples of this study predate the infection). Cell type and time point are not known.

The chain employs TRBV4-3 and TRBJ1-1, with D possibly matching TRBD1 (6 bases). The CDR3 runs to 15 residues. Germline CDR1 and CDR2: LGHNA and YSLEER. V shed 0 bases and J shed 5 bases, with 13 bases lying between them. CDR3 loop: CASSQDIGQGTEAFF. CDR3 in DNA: TGCGCCAGCAGCCAAGATATCGGGCAGGGGACTGAAGCTTTCTTT.

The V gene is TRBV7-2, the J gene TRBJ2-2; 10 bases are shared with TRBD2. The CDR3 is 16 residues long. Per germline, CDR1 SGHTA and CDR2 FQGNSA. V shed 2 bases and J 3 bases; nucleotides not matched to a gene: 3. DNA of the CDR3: TGTGCCAGCAGCTTACAGCGGGGGGGCTACACCGGGGAGCTGTTTTTT. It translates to CASSLQRGGYTGELFF.

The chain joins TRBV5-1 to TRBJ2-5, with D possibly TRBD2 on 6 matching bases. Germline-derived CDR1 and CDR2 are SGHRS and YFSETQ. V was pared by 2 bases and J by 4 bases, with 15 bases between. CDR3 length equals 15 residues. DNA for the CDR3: TGCGCCAGCAGCTTCGCGGGGACGAGCGGAGAGACCCAGTACTTC. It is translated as CASSFAGTSGETQYF.

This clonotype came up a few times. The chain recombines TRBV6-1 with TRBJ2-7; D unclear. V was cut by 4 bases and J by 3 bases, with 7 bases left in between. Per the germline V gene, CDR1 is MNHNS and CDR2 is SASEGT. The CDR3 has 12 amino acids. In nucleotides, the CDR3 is TGTGCCAGCAGTGTCTCCGGCTACGAGCAGTACGTC. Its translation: CASSVSGYEQYV.

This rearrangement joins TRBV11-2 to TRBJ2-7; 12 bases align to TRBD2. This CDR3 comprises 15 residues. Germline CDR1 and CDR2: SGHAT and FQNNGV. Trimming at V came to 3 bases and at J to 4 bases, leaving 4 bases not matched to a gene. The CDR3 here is CASSFPSGGEYEQYF. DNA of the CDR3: TGTGCCAGCAGCTTCCCTAGCGGGGGGGAGTACGAGCAGTACTTC.

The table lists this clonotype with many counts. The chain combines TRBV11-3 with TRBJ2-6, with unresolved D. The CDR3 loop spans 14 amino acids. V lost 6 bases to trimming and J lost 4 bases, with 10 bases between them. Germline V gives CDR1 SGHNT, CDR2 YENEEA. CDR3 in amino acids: CASSVESGANVLTF. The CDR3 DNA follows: TGTGCCAGCAGTGTGGAATCCGGGGCCAACGTCCTGACTTTC.

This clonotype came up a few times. CDR3 DNA sequence: TGTGCCAGTAAAAGGGGGGGCTCAGGGGCCAACGTCCTGACTTTC. This sequence encodes CASKRGGSGANVLTF. V usage is TRBV19 and J usage is TRBJ2-6; D is possibly TRBD2 (7 bases). The germline V and J ends were trimmed by 7 bases and 4 bases, with 14 bases remaining between them. The V gene's germline CDR1 is LNHDA and CDR2 SQIVND (reference sequence). This CDR3 has 15 amino acids.

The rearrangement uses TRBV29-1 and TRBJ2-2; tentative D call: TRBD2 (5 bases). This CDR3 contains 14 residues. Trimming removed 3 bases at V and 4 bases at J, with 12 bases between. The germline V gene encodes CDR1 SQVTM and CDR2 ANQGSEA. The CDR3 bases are TGCAGCGTTGAGCCATCGGGGATCACCGGGGAGCTGTTTTTT. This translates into CSVEPSGITGELFF.

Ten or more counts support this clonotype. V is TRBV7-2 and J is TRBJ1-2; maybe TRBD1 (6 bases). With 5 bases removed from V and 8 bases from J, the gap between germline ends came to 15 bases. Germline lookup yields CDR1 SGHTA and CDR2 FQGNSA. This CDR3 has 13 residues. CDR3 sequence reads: CASSPRTVDGYTF. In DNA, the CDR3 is TGTGCCAGCAGCCCCCGGACAGTTGACGGCTACACCTTC.

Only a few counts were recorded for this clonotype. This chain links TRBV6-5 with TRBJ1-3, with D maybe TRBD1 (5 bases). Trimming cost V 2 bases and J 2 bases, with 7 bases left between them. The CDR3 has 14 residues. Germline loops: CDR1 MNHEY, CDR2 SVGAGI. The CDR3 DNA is TGTGCCAGCAGTTACGGGGGTACTGGAAACACCATATATTTT. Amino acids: CASSYGGTGNTIYF.

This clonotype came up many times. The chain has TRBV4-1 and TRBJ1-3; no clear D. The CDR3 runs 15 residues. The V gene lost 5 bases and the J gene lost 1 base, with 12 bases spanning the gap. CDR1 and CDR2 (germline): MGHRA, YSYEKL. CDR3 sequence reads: CASSNPSISGNTIYF. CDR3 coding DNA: TGCGCCAGCAGCAACCCATCGATTTCTGGAAACACCATATATTTT.

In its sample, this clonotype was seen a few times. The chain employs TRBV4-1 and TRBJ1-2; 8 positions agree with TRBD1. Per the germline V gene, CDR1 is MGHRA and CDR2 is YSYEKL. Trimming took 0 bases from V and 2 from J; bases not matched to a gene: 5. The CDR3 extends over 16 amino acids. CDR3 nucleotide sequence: TGCGCCAGCAGCCAAGATCGGGACAGGTCGAACTATGGCTACACCTTC. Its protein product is CASSQDRDRSNYGYTF.

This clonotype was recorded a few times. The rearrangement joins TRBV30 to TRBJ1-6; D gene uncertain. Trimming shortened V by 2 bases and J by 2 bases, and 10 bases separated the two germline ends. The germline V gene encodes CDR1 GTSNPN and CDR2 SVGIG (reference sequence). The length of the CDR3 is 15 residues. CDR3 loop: CAWSPLDPYNSPLHF. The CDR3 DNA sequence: TGTGCCTGGAGTCCACTAGACCCCTATAATTCACCCCTCCACTTT.

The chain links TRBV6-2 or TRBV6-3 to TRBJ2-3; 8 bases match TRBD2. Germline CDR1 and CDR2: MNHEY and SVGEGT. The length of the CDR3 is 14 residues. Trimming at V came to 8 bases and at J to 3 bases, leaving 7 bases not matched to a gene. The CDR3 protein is CASGQRGPTDTQYF. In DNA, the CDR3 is TGTGCCAGCGGCCAGCGGGGGCCGACAGATACGCAGTATTTT.

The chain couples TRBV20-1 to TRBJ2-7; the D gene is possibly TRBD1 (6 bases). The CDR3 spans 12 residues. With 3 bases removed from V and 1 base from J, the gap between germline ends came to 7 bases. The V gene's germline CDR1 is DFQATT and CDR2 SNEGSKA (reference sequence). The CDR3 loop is CSASGQSYEQYF. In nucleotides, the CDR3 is TGCAGTGCTAGCGGACAGTCCTACGAGCAGTACTTC.

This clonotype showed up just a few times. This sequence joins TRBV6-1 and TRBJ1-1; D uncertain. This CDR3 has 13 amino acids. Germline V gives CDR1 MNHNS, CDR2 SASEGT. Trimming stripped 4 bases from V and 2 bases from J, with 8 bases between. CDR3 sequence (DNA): TGTGCCAGCAGTGGGGAAATTAACACTGAAGCTTTCTTT. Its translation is CASSGEINTEAFF.

The CDR3 region is CASSYPGGLDTQYF. The CDR3 DNA follows: TGTGCCAGCAGTTACCCGGGGGGGCTGGATACGCAGTATTTT. The rearrangement joins TRBV6-5 to TRBJ2-3; TRBD2 agrees at 8 bases. Germline V gene sequence: CDR1 MNHEY, CDR2 SVGAGI. The CDR3 runs to 14 residues. Trimming removed 2 bases from V and 6 bases from J; junction bases left unmatched: 4.

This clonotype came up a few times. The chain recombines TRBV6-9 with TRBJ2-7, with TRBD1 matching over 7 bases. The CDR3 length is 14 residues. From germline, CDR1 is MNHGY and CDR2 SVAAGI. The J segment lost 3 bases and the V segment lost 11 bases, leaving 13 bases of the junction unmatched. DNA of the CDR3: TGTGCCGGGACCCGAGGGGGCAAGATCTACGAGCAGTACGTC. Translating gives CAGTRGGKIYEQYV.

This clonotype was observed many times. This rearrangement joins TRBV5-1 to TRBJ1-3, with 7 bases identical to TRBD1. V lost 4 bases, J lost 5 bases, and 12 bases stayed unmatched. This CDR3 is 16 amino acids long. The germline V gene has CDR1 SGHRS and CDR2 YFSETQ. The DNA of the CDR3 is TGCGCCAGCAGCCGGGGTCCAGGGGACAGCCGAAACACCATATATTTT. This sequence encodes CASSRGPGDSRNTIYF. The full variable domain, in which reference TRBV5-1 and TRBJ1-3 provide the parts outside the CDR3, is KAGVTQTPRYLIKTRGQQVTLSCSPISGHRSVSWYQQTPGQGLQFLFEYFSETQRNKGNFPGRFSGRQFSNSRSEMNVSTLELGDSALYLCASSRGPGDSRNTIYFGEGSWLTVV.

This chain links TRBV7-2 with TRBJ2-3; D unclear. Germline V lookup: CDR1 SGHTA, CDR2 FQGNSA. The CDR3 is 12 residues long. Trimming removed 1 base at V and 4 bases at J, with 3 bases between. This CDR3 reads CASSLEPDTQYF. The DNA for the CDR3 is TGTGCCAGCAGCTTAGAGCCAGATACGCAGTATTTT.

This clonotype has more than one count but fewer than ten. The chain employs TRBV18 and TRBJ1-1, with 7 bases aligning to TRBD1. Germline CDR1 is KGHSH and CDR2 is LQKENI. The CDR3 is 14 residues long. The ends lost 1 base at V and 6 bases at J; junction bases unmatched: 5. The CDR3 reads CASSPQDRDAEAFF. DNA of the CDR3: TGTGCCAGCTCACCACAAGACAGGGACGCTGAAGCTTTCTTT.

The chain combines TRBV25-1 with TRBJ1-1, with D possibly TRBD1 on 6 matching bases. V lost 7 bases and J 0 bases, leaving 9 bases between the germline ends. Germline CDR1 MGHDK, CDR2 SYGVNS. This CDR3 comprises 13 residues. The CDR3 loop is CASKRGMNTEAFF. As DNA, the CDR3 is TGTGCCAGCAAGAGGGGGATGAACACTGAAGCTTTCTTT. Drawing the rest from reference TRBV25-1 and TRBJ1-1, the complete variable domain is EADIYQTPRYLVIGTGKKITLECSQTMGHDKMYWYQQDPGMELHLIHYSYGVNSTEKGDLSSESTVSRIRTEHFPLTLESARPSHTSQYLCASKRGMNTEAFFGQGTRLTVV.

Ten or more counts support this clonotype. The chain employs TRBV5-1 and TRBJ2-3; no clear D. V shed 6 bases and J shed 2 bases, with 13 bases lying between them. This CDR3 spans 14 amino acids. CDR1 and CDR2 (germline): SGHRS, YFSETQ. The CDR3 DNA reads TGCGCCAGCACCACCCGGCAGTACACAGATACGCAGTATTTT. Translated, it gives CASTTRQYTDTQYF.

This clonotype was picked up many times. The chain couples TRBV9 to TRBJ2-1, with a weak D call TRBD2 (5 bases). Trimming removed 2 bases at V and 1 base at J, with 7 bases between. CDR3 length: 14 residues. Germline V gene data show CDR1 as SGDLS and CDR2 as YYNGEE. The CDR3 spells CASSVGDSYNEQFF. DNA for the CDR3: TGTGCCAGCAGCGTCGGGGATTCCTACAATGAGCAGTTCTTC.

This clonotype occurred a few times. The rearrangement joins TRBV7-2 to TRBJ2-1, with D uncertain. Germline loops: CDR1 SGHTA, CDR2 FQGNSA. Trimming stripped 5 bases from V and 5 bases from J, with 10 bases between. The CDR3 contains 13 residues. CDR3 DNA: TGTGCCAGCAGCATCGCGTGGGACAATGAGCAGTTCTTC. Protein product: CASSIAWDNEQFF.

The CDR3 sequence: CSVEDLPGTSGGDTQYF. The CDR3 DNA reads TGCAGCGTTGAAGATCTGCCCGGGACTAGCGGGGGGGATACGCAGTATTTT. The chain is built from TRBV29-1 and TRBJ2-3, with 15 bases lining up with TRBD2. Germline V gene lookup returns CDR1 SQVTM and CDR2 ANQGSEA. V shed 0 bases and J 6 bases; nucleotides not matched to a gene: 7. This CDR3 is 17 amino acids long.

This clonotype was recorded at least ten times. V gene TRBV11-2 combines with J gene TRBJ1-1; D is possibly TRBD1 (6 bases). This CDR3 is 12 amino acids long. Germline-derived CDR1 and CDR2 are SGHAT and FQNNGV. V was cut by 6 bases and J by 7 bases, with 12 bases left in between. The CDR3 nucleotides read TGTGCCAGCAGGCGGGGGCGGGGTGAAGCTTTCTTT. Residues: CASRRGRGEAFF.